This entry lists 6 T cell receptor beta chains sequenced from one sample in a study of identical twins. TCRdb re-called the 5' RACE reads with MiXCR, one entry per CDR3 protein. The sample has about 470,000 distinct CDR3 sequences, approximately 24% seen once. The data also belong to a second study, concerning T cells expressing NK-cell markers.

Sequences were obtained from CD4+ T cells sorted from blood. All receptors come from a young woman in good health.

This clonotype was seen a handful of times. V is TRBV5-1 and J is TRBJ2-3, with TRBD1 matching over 7 bases. This CDR3 is 14 amino acids long. Germline V CDR1 and CDR2: SGHRS, YFSETQ. V lost 3 bases to trimming and J lost 3 bases; unmatched junction nucleotides: 4. For the CDR3, the DNA is TGCGCCAGCAGCTGGGGACAGCTTACAGATACGCAGTATTTT. It yields the protein CASSWGQLTDTQYF.

The chain recombines TRBV6-2 or TRBV6-3 with TRBJ2-1, with TRBD2 as a possible D gene (6 bases). This CDR3 is 17 amino acids long. The V end was cut by 7 bases, the J end by 4 bases, with 23 bases between. Germline lookup yields CDR1 MNHEY and CDR2 SVGEGT. CDR3 region: CASTPPGGSPSYNEQFF. The CDR3 DNA reads as TGTGCCAGCACCCCACCTGGAGGGAGCCCATCATACAATGAGCAGTTCTTC.

This clonotype turned up a few times. The chain joins TRBV10-3 to TRBJ1-1; D unresolved. CDR3 length: 14 amino acids. V was clipped by 4 bases and J by 4 bases, with 13 bases between them. The germline gives CDR1 ENHRY, CDR2 SYGVKD. The CDR3 region is CAISGDYRVTEAFF. The DNA of the CDR3 is TGTGCCATCAGTGGGGATTACCGGGTCACTGAAGCTTTCTTT.

The chain recombines TRBV18 with TRBJ2-7; D is undetermined. Trimming removed 3 bases from V and 7 bases from J, with 16 bases in between. The germline CDR1 and CDR2 sequences are KGHSH and LQKENI. This CDR3 region has 14 residues. CDR3 sequence (DNA): TGTGCCAGCTCACCTGGACGGACCGATTTGGAGCAGTACTTC. It codes for CASSPGRTDLEQYF.

The V gene is TRBV6-5, the J gene TRBJ2-5; 14 bases align to TRBD2. V lost 0 bases, J lost 6 bases, and 9 bases stayed unmatched. The CDR3 extends over 18 amino acids. CDR1 is MNHEY, CDR2 SVGAGI, per germline. In nucleotides, the CDR3 is TGTGCCAGCAGTTACTCTGGGGGGACTAGCGGGAGAATGCAGACCCAGTACTTC. As protein: CASSYSGGTSGRMQTQYF.

A single count supports this clonotype. The rearrangement joins TRBV7-9 to TRBJ2-6; D unclear. The CDR3 loop spans 13 amino acids. Trimming cost V 8 bases and J 1 base, with 6 bases left between them. CDR1 and CDR2 (germline): SEHNR, FQNEAQ (reference sequence). As DNA, the CDR3 is TGTGCCAGCGTGGGTTCTGGGGCCAACGTCCTGACTTTC. Amino acids: CASVGSGANVLTF.